This TCR beta chain was captured by sequencing in a study of blood T cell repertoires in COVID-19 (TCRdb year 2020). Study-wide context: Collaborator samples came from the United States, Italy and Spain and covered acute and convalescent phases of COVID-19. The samples were drawn from two sources: the first 160 participants of the ongoing ImmuneRACE study, and 950 to 1,500 subjects contributed by 6 global collaborators. The dataset comprised deeply sampled blood TCRbeta repertoires from subjects exposed to, actively infected with, or recovered from COVID-19. HLA class I and class II types, where available, came from metadata supplied by the sample provider rather than from assay-based typing. Nearly every sample came with metadata listing a de-identified subject ID, COVID-19 status, age in years and sex. The prospective study material was composed of cDNA or gDNA derived from T cells, B-cell-depleted T cells, or PBMCs. The repertoires were released in a freely available public database intended as a resource for research on the immune response to SARS-CoV-2. Study-wide conclusions, independent of this receptor: The quantity of clinical and demographic metadata differed by source and by participant and was supplied without curation.

TCRbeta CDR3 regions were amplified from genomic DNA by means of the immunoSEQ Assay, a bias-controlled multiplex PCR. The authors' pipeline ran thus. The number of nucleated cells in each sample was estimated by amplification of reference gene primers within the assay. To quantify the absolute abundance of each unique TCRbeta CDR3 rearrangement, sequence reads were collapsed and filtered. For each sample, productive Simpson clonality was calculated by taking the square root of Simpson's diversity index across productive rearrangements. The immuneACCESS repertoire file appears here via TCRdb, limited to in-frame rearrangements. These files lack a portion of the clones; in checked studies, under half of the deficit traces to unresolved V genes, and the cause of the others is not known. Clonal size and the V and J genes are those of that table, whereas D and trimming came from the DNA. A total of a few hundred thousand clones appear in this sample, around 84% of them only once. More than 9% of the sample comes from the top ten.

In the prospective study, participants were roughly 18 to 90 years old, resided in 24 geographic areas of the United States, and were enrolled through a virtual design. In the prospective study, cohorts were assigned on the basis of participant-reported clinical history obtained from a screening survey and a study questionnaire. Recovered participants in ImmuneRACE Cohort 3 were defined as having two consecutive negative NP/OP PCR tests, clearance from a healthcare professional, or resolution of symptoms. Each participant in the prospective study had whole blood, serum and a nasopharyngeal or oropharyngeal swab collected by mobile phlebotomists. Over an approximately 2-month period, participants in the prospective study had the option of providing additional blood draws and questionnaires. Prospective study blood samples were shipped either frozen or at room temperature before DNA extraction. V loses 2 bases of germline sequence and J loses 4 bases, and the interval between the two ends is 13 bases. The cysteine opens and the phenylalanine closes a CDR3 of 15 amino acids. This entry keeps only the CDR3 DNA: 45 bases, framed from base 1. As encoded in the germline V gene (reference sequence), CDR1 is WNHNN while CDR2 is SYGVQD.

As regards this clone: The target of this receptor is not known. No base-level quality is on record; no much larger clone is a single base apart.

This TCR was recovered from a young woman who had recovered from COVID-19. The sequence joins TRBV10-1 to TRBJ2-3; 6 matching bases give a weak D call of TRBD1. Specimen: PBMCs or T cells enriched from blood (not recorded which). The CDR3 protein: CASSERGGGSDTQYF. The nucleotides read TGCGCCAGCAGTGAGCGTGGGGGCGGCTCAGATACGCAGTATTTT.